What follows are 9 T cell receptor beta chains derived from one specimen sequenced in a study of blood T cell repertoires in COVID-19. Profiling relied on immunoSEQ multiplex PCR, and the TCRdb table lists in-frame clones only, not all of them. The sample holds about 140,000 clones; about 90% are singletons and the top ten take roughly 1.4%. The sequenced sample was peripheral blood. All receptors derive from a woman in her fifties or sixties with acute or convalescent COVID-19.

V gene TRBV28 combines with J gene TRBJ2-1; a possible D gene is TRBD2 (5 bases). CDR1 MDHEN and CDR2 SYDVKM come from the germline V gene. This CDR3 has 15 amino acids. V shed 6 bases and J shed 8 bases, with 20 bases lying between them. The CDR3 protein is CASSQPGLPGDEQFF. The CDR3 region has the DNA TGTGCCAGCAGCCAGCCGGGGTTACCCGGCGATGAGCAGTTCTTC. Full variable domain (rest looked up from reference TRBV28 and TRBJ2-1): DVKVTQSSRYLVKRTGEKVFLECVQDMDHENMFWYRQDPGLGLRLIYFSYDVKMKEKGDIPEGYSVSREKKERFSLILESASTNQTSMYLCASSQPGLPGDEQFFGPGTRLTVL.

The chain has TRBV19 and TRBJ1-2; D is ambiguous. The CDR3 contains 13 residues. The germline V gene encodes CDR1 LNHDA and CDR2 SQIVND (reference sequence). V lost 1 base, J lost 8 bases, and 11 bases lay in between. The CDR3 DNA is TGTGCCAGTAGTATAGTCCGACAAGGAGGCTACACCTTC. As protein: CASSIVRQGGYTF.

The chain employs TRBV2 and TRBJ2-7, with 9 bases fitting TRBD2. Germline V gives CDR1 SNHLY, CDR2 FYNNEI. CDR3 size: 17 residues. V was pared by 2 bases and J by 3 bases, with 11 bases of the junction left unmatched. CDR3 protein: CASSESQPGLALYEQYF. The DNA for the CDR3 is TGTGCCAGCAGTGAATCGCAGCCGGGACTAGCACTCTACGAGCAGTACTTC. The whole variable domain, filled in from reference TRBV2 and TRBJ2-7, reads EPEVTQTPSHQVTQMGQEVILRCVPISNHLYFYWYRQILGQKVEFLVSFYNNEISEKSEIFDDQFSVERPDGSNFTLKIRSTKLEDSAMYFCASSESQPGLALYEQYFGPGTRLTVT.

This clone was observed a few times. V gene TRBV24-1 combines with J gene TRBJ1-3, with D possibly matching TRBD1 (6 bases). V was cut by 3 bases and J by 3 bases, with 17 bases left in between. CDR1 and CDR2 (germline): KGHDR, SFDVKD. This CDR3 has 17 amino acids. The CDR3 protein is CATSDGDGTPLGNTIYF. CDR3 coding DNA: TGTGCCACCAGTGATGGGGACGGGACACCACTTGGAAACACCATATATTTT.

The rearrangement links TRBV4-1 to TRBJ1-5, with TRBD1 as a possible D gene (6 bases). V lost 4 bases to trimming and J lost 5 bases, with 15 bases between them. Germline V gene sequence: CDR1 MGHRA, CDR2 YSYEKL. The CDR3 sequence is 15 residues long. This chain's CDR3 is CASSLQGRGDQPQHF. CDR3 bases: TGCGCCAGCAGCCTACAGGGAAGAGGCGATCAGCCCCAGCATTTT.

The DNA for the CDR3 is TGTGCCACCAGTGACCCGACTGAATCTGCCGGACTAGCTGTGGAGACCCAGTACTTC. It translates to CATSDPTESAGLAVETQYF. This chain uses TRBV24-1 with TRBJ2-5; 8 bases map to TRBD2. Unmatched junction bases numbered 20, after V lost 4 bases and J lost 5 bases. Per germline, CDR1 KGHDR and CDR2 SFDVKD. This CDR3 spans 19 amino acids.

In DNA form, the CDR3 reads TGTGCCTGGAGTGTTTGGCGGCTAGCGGGGGGCCAAGAGACCCAGTACTTC. Its protein product is CAWSVWRLAGGQETQYF. The genes are TRBV30 and TRBJ2-5, with 11 bases aligning to TRBD2. The CDR3 totals 17 residues. Trimming took 0 bases from V and 1 from J; bases not matched to a gene: 7. The germline gives CDR1 GTSNPN, CDR2 SVGIG (reference sequence). The variable domain in full, with the rest retrieved from reference TRBV30 and TRBJ2-5, is SQTIHQWPATLVQPVGSPLSLECTVEGTSNPNLYWYRQAAGRGLQLLFYSVGIGQISSEVPQNLSASRPQDRQFILSSKKLLLSDSGFYLCAWSVWRLAGGQETQYFGPGTRLLVL.

This rearrangement joins TRBV30 to TRBJ1-2; a possible D gene is TRBD1 (5 bases). The CDR3 is made up of 13 amino acids. V was cut by 3 bases and J by 4 bases, with 12 bases left in between. Germline assignment: CDR1 GTSNPN and CDR2 SVGIG (reference sequence). The CDR3 sequence: CAWRKGPGYGYTF. CDR3 DNA sequence: TGTGCCTGGAGAAAGGGGCCTGGCTATGGCTACACCTTC.

The V and J genes are TRBV5-1 and TRBJ1-6; 7 bases are a match to TRBD1. The CDR3 runs to 15 residues. CDR1 SGHRS and CDR2 YFSETQ come from the germline V gene. With 0 bases clipped from V and 6 bases from J, the junction kept 3 bases outside the gene matches. CDR3 residues: CASSLDQGGNSPLHF. For the CDR3, the DNA is TGCGCCAGCAGCTTGGATCAGGGGGGTAATTCACCCCTCCACTTT.